Detailed here is one T cell receptor (beta chain). As yet, its antigen is unknown. Since all of the isolated RNA was reverse transcribed, expressed TCRB transcripts were what got sequenced. Profiling relied on immunoSEQ multiplex PCR, and the TCRdb table lists in-frame clones only, not all of them. This sample carries hundreds of thousands of clones, roughly 12% of them seen once, and the ten largest clones take approximately 0.015%. This entry comes from a study of beta chain features in type 1 diabetes. CDR1 and CDR2 from the germline V gene are MNHNS and SASEGT. The CDR3 length is 15 residues. V dropped 6 bases and J dropped 4 bases, with 19 bases sitting between them. Study-level findings and limits: A potential PCR bias toward shorter templates would be equal in patient and control samples.

Sequencing was done on a sample of naive CD4+ T cells from blood. This TCR was sampled from a man aged 18 to 30 in good health. This chain connects TRBV6-1 to TRBJ2-7; D is possibly TRBD2 (6 bases). This CDR3 is CASRARASEGYEQYF. CDR3 nucleotide sequence: TGTGCCAGCAGGGCCCGGGCTAGCGAAGGATACGAGCAGTACTTC.